Shown below are 6 T cell receptor beta chains from a single sample sequenced in a study of early T cells in non-severe SARS-CoV-2 infection. TCRdb passed the 5' RACE reads through MiXCR, listing each CDR3 protein once. Here the sample spans over 80,000 distinct CDR3 sequences, more than 13% being singletons. The sequenced sample was whole blood. The receptors were gathered from an adult who was a healthcare worker with PCR-confirmed SARS-CoV-2 infection or an uninfected control (not recorded which).

At least ten counts were recorded for this clonotype. This sequence joins TRBV20-1 and TRBJ1-4; D is uncertain. This CDR3 is built from 12 residues. The V gene's germline CDR1 is DFQATT and CDR2 SNEGSKA (reference sequence). V lost 6 bases and J lost 1, with 6 bases in between. The CDR3 reads CSAKGTNEKLFF. CDR3 sequence (DNA): TGCAGTGCGAAAGGAACTAATGAAAAACTGTTTTTT.

Concerning this clonotype: A read error may be the cause here, since a much bigger clone is one base away. The chain links TRBV5-1 to TRBJ2-2; tentatively, D is TRBD1 (5 bases). CDR1 is SGHRS, CDR2 YFSETQ, per germline. This CDR3 spans 18 amino acids. Trimming cost V 4 bases and J 0 bases, with 19 bases left between them. The CDR3: CASSRPVGVATNTGELFF. As DNA, the CDR3 is TGCGCCAGCAGCCGCCCTGTAGGGGTCGCCACGAACACCGGGGAGCTGTTTTTT.

This clonotype was seen more than once but under ten times. This sequence joins TRBV6-1 and TRBJ1-1; weak D call: TRBD1 (5 bases). CDR1 is MNHNS, CDR2 SASEGT, per germline. V dropped 2 bases and J dropped 0 bases, with 19 bases sitting between them. The CDR3 runs to 18 residues. DNA for the CDR3: TGTGCCAGCAGTGAAACCCGATTTGACAGACTGATGAACACTGAAGCTTTCTTT. Its protein product is CASSETRFDRLMNTEAFF.

The V call is TRBV11-1, the J call TRBJ2-5; TRBD2 is a possible D gene (6 bases). Trimming took 5 bases from V and 6 from J, leaving 19 bases between them. Germline CDR1 is SGHAT and CDR2 is FQDESV (reference sequence). The CDR3 sequence is 15 residues long. CDR3 protein: CASSPPQRGGKTQYF. In DNA, the CDR3 is TGTGCCAGCAGCCCACCCCAACGGGGAGGAAAGACCCAGTACTTC.

This clonotype was observed a few times. The chain carries TRBV2 and TRBJ2-3; a possible D gene is TRBD2 (5 bases). The V gene's germline CDR1 is SNHLY and CDR2 FYNNEI. CDR3 length: 16 residues. V lost 6 bases, J lost 2 bases, and 18 bases lay in between. CDR3 DNA: TGTGCCAGCAGAGCTACTAGTTCGCTATTCACAGATACGCAGTATTTT. The encoded protein is CASRATSSLFTDTQYF.

This clonotype was observed many times. V usage is TRBV6-6 and J usage is TRBJ1-3; no clear D. The CDR3 contains 14 residues. The V end was cut by 6 bases, the J end by 2 bases, with 11 bases between. CDR1 is MNHNY, CDR2 SVGAGI, per germline (reference sequence). CDR3 protein: CASSLMKTGNTIYF. The CDR3 DNA follows: TGTGCCAGCAGCCTCATGAAAACTGGAAACACCATATATTTT.